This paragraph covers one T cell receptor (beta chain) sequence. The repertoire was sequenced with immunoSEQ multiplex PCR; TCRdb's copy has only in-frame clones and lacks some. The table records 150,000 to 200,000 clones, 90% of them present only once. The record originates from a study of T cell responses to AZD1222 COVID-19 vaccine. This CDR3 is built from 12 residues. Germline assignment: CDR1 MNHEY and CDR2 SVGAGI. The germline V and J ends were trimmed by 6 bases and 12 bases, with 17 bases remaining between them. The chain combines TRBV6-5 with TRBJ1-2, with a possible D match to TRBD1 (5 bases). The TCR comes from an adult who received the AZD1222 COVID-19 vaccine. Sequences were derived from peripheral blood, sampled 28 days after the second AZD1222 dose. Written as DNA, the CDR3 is TGTGCCAGCAGCCCCGAAAGGGGACGCAACACCTTC. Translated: CASSPERGRNTF.